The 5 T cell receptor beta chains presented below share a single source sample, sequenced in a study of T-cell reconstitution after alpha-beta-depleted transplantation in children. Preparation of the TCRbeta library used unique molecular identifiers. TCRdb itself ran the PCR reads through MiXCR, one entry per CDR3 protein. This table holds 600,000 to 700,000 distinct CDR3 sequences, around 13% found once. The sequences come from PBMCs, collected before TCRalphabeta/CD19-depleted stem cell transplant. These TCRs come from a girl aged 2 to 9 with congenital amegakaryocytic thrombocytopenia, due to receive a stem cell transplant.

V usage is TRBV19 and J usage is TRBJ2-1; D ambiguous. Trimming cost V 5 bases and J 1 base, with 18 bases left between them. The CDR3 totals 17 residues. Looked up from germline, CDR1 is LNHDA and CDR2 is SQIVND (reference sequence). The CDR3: CASSPTSDLSSYNEQFF. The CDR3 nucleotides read TGTGCCAGTAGTCCTACCTCGGACCTCTCGTCCTACAATGAGCAGTTCTTC.

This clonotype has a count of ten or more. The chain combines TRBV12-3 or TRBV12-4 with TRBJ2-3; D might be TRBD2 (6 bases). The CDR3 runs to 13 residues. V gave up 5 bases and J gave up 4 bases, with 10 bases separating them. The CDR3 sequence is CASSEGLPDTQYF. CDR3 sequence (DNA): TGTGCCAGCAGTGAGGGACTGCCAGATACGCAGTATTTT.

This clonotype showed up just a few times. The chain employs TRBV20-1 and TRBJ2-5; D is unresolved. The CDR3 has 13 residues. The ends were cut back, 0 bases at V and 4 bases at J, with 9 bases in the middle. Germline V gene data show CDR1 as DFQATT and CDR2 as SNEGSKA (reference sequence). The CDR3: CSARDYGRETQYF. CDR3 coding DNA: TGCAGTGCTAGAGATTACGGGCGAGAGACCCAGTACTTC.

The CDR3 DNA reads TGTGCCAGCAGCAGGCCGGGACACAACACTGAAGCTTTCTTT. This gives the protein CASSRPGHNTEAFF. The chain links TRBV2 to TRBJ1-1, with D possibly matching TRBD1 (6 bases). The CDR3 totals 14 residues. V was shortened by 6 bases and J by 2 bases, with 13 bases between the two germline ends. Germline V gene lookup returns CDR1 SNHLY and CDR2 FYNNEI.

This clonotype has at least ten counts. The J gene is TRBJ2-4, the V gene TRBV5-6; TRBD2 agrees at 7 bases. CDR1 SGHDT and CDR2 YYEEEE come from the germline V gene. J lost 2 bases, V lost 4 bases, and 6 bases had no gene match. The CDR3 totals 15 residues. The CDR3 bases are TGTGCCAGCAGCCGAGGCGGGAGCTCCAAAAACATTCAGTACTTC. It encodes CASSRGGSSKNIQYF. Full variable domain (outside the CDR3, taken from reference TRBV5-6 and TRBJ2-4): DAGVTQSPTHLIKTRGQQVTLRCSPKSGHDTVSWYQQALGQGPQFIFQYYEEEERQRGNFPDRFSGHQFPNYSSELNVNALLLGDSALYLCASSRGGSSKNIQYFGAGTRLSVL.